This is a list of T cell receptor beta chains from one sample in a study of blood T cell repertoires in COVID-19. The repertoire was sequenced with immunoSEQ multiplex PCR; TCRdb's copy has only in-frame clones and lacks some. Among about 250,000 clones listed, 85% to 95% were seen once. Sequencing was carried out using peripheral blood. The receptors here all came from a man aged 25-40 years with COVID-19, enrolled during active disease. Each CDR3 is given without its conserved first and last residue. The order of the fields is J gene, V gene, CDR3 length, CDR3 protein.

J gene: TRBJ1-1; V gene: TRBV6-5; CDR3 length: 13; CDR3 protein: ASARGRGRDTEAF
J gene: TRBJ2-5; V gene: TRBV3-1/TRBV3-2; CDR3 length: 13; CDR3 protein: ASSQDRRTSGTQY
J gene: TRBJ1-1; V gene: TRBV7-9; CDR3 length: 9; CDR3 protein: ASSSVTEAF
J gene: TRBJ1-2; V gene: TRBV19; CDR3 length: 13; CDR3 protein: ASSEGTDPNYGYT
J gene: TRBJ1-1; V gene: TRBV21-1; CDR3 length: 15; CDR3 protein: ASPNQGQGAVNTEAF
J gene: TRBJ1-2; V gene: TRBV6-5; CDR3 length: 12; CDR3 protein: ASSFDRGKSGYT
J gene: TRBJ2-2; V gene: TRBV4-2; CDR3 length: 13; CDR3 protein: ASSQERGATGELF
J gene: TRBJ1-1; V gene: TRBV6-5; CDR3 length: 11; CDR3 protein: ASIRDRAAEAF
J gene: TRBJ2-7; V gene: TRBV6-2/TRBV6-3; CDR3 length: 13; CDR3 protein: ASSRPGTPSYEQY
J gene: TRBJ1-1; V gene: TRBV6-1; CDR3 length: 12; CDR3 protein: ASSELQGNTEAF
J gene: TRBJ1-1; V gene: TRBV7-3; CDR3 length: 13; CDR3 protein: ASSLSPGLNTEAF
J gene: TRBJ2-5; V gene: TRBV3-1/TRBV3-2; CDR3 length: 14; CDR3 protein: ASSQLGGGPQETQY
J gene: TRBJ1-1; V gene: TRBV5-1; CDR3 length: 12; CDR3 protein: ASSSWTGGTEAF
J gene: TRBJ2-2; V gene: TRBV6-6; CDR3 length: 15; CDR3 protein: ASSPPPTGISTGELF
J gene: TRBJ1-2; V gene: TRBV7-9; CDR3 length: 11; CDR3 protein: ASSPDGGYGYT
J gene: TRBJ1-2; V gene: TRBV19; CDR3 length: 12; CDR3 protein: ASSITTANYGYT
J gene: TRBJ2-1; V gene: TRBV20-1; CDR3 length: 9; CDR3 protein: SEQGGNEQF
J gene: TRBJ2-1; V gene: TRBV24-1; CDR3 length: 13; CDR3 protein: ATSDGLASYNEQF
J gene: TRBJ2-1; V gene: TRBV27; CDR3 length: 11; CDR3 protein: ASRTTGGNEQF
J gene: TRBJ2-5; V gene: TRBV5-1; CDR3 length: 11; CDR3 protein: ASSLGTQETQY
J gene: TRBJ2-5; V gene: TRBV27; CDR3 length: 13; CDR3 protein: ASSPTSGGGKTQY
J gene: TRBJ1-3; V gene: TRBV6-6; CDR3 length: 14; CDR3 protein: ASSYGDRAGGNTIY
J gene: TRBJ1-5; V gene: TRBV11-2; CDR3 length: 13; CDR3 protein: ASSLGTGGNQPQH
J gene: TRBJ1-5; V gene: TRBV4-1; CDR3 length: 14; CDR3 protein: ASSQVRDSLNQPQH
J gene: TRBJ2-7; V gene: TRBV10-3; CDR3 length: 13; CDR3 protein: AISSGGAPGYEQY
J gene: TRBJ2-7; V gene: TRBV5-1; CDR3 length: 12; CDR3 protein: ASSPDSSSYEQY
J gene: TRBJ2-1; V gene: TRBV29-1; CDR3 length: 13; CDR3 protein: SVESGSGGRHEQF
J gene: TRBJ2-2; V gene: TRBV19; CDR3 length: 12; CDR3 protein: ASSPPTGSGELF
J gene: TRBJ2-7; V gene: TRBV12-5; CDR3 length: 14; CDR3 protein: ASGLANRGAVYEQY
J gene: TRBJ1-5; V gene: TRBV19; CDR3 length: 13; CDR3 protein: ASSPLRQGNQPQH
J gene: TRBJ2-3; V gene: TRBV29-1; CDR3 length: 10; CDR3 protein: SVVESSDTQY